These 29 T cell receptor beta chains originate from one sample sequenced in a study of T cells in Graves' hyperthyroidism and ophthalmopathy. Amplification targeted TCR beta CDR3 regions from RNA transcripts. The HTBI primer set drove a first-round RT-PCR of the TCR CDR3. Using its own MiXCR run on the multiplex PCR reads, TCRdb lists one record per CDR3 protein. The profile shows approximately 520,000 distinct CDR3 sequences, approximately 25% of them singletons. The sample comprised blood. The receptors derive from a young woman with Graves' ophthalmopathy.

The table lists this clonotype with many counts. V and J are TRBV6-1 and TRBJ1-5; D unresolved. V lost 7 bases and J lost 0, with 7 bases in between. Looked up from germline, CDR1 is MNHNS and CDR2 is SASEGT. The CDR3 contains 13 residues. CDR3 protein: CASNRNSNQPQHF. The CDR3, as DNA: TGTGCCAGCAACAGAAATAGCAATCAGCCCCAGCATTTT.

This clonotype was detected only once. Relative to the germline gene, one junction end is altered; a read error may explain this. V and J are TRBV4-1 and TRBJ1-1, with D possibly matching TRBD1 (6 bases). The CDR3 contains 17 residues. Germline-derived CDR1 and CDR2 are MGHRA and YSYEKL. CDR3 in DNA: TGCGCCAGCAGCCCGCGTACTGGGGGGGCGGAGAACACTGAAGCCTTCTTT. It yields the protein CASSPRTGGAENTEAFF.

The chain combines TRBV15 with TRBJ2-5; TRBD1 matches 10 bases. Germline CDR1 is LNHNV and CDR2 is YYDKDF (reference sequence). V shed 7 bases and J 4 bases; nucleotides not matched to a gene: 9. The CDR3 totals 15 residues. CDR3 sequence reads: CATNPGQGWGETQYF. The CDR3 DNA follows: TGTGCCACCAACCCGGGACAGGGGTGGGGAGAGACCCAGTACTTC.

This clonotype came up many times. V gene TRBV13 combines with J gene TRBJ1-2; D not resolved. The CDR3 is made up of 15 amino acids. CDR1 and CDR2 from the germline V gene are PRHDT and FYEKMQ (reference sequence). The V gene lost 6 bases and the J gene lost 5 bases, with 19 bases spanning the gap. The CDR3 DNA sequence: TGTGCCAGCAGAGTGGCCAGAGCTAAGGAATATGGCTACACCTTC. This codes for CASRVARAKEYGYTF. The full variable domain, with the rest looked up from reference TRBV13 and TRBJ1-2, is AAGVIQSPRHLIKEKRETATLKCYPIPRHDTVYWYQQGPGQDPQFLISFYEKMQSDKGSIPDRFSAQQFSDYHSELNMSSLELGDSALYFCASRVARAKEYGYTFGSGTRLTVV.

This clonotype was counted at least ten times. The rearrangement uses TRBV19 and TRBJ1-1; D unresolved. CDR1 is LNHDA and CDR2 is SQIVND in the germline V gene (reference sequence). This CDR3 has 14 amino acids. V lost 7 bases to trimming and J lost 0 bases, with 12 bases between them. In nucleotides, the CDR3 is TGTGCCAGTACTCCTACCTACATGAACACTGAAGCTTTCTTT. Its translation is CASTPTYMNTEAFF.

This clonotype was picked up many times. The V gene is TRBV11-2, the J gene TRBJ2-5, with 7 bases identical to TRBD1. V lost 1 base to trimming and J lost 5 bases; unmatched junction nucleotides: 10. The CDR3 spans 16 residues. CDR1 is SGHAT and CDR2 is FQNNGV in the germline V gene. CDR3 DNA sequence: TGTGCCAGCAGCTTAGGCCTGACAGGGCGACGGGAGACCCAGTACTTC. Its translation: CASSLGLTGRRETQYF.

This clonotype was recorded once. The chain joins TRBV2 to TRBJ2-7; a weak D match, TRBD1 (5 bases). The CDR3 length is 14 residues. With 6 bases removed from V and 2 bases from J, the gap between germline ends came to 14 bases. Looked up from germline, CDR1 is SNHLY and CDR2 is FYNNEI. CDR3: CASSRQSGAYEQYF. The CDR3 coding sequence is TGTGCCAGCAGCCGACAGTCCGGCGCCTACGAGCAGTACTTC.

J is TRBJ2-7 and V is TRBV12-3 or TRBV12-4, with D perhaps matching TRBD1 or TRBD2 (6 bases each). The CDR3 length is 15 residues. V lost 7 bases to trimming and J lost 7 bases, with 23 bases between them. CDR3 nucleotides: TGTGCCAGCACCCGGGGGCGGGGAGAAGCGGAAGAGCAGTACTTC. This encodes CASTRGRGEAEEQYF.

This clonotype was detected only a few times. V is TRBV4-3 and J is TRBJ2-2, with D perhaps matching TRBD1 (6 bases). Trimming removed 1 base at V and 4 bases at J, with 13 bases between. The CDR3 runs to 16 residues. Germline lookup yields CDR1 LGHNA and CDR2 YSLEER. CDR3 coding DNA: TGCGCCAGCAGCCAAGCCCGGGACACTATCACCGGGGAGCTGTTTTTT. This gives the protein CASSQARDTITGELFF.

This clonotype was counted many times. This sequence joins TRBV12-3 or TRBV12-4 and TRBJ1-3, with D tentatively TRBD1 (5 bases). V lost 5 bases, J lost 0 bases, and 14 bases lay in between. This CDR3 comprises 16 residues. DNA for the CDR3: TGTGCCAGCAGTAAACTGCAGGGCATCTCTGGAAACACCATATATTTT. It yields the protein CASSKLQGISGNTIYF.

J is TRBJ1-1 and V is TRBV6-1; TRBD1 matches 7 bases. The CDR3 totals 13 residues. Trimming removed 4 bases from V and 9 bases from J; junction bases left unmatched: 8. Germline-derived CDR1 and CDR2 are MNHNS and SASEGT. CDR3 protein: CASSGWDSGKAFF. Written as DNA, the CDR3 is TGTGCCAGCAGTGGATGGGACAGTGGGAAAGCTTTCTTT.

This clonotype came up many times. The chain employs TRBV11-2 and TRBJ2-5, with 8 positions matching TRBD1. J was trimmed by 5 bases and V by 5 bases; bases with no gene match: 4. Germline values: CDR1 SGHAT, CDR2 FQNNGV. The CDR3 is made up of 13 amino acids. The CDR3 DNA sequence: TGTGCCAGCAGCCGGGACAGGTCCGAGACCCAGTACTTC. Translating it yields CASSRDRSETQYF.

The chain has TRBV5-6 and TRBJ1-2; D is unresolved. The length of the CDR3 is 11 residues. V was pared by 7 bases and J by 8 bases, with 12 bases between. Germline CDR1 is SGHDT and CDR2 is YYEEEE. CDR3 residues: CASGQTRGYTF. CDR3 nucleotide sequence: TGTGCCAGCGGGCAGACCCGAGGCTACACCTTC.

This clonotype has only a few counts. This sequence joins TRBV7-2 and TRBJ2-7, with 10 bases aligning to TRBD2. In germline, CDR1 is SGHTA, CDR2 FQGNSA. CDR3 length equals 15 residues. V gave up 5 bases and J gave up 3 bases; unmatched junction bases: 7. CDR3 nucleotides: TGTGCCAGCAGCATCACCGGGACTAGCGACTACGAGCAGTACTTC. It yields the protein CASSITGTSDYEQYF.

The chain links TRBV10-3 to TRBJ2-7, with 7 positions matching TRBD1. Germline V lookup: CDR1 ENHRY, CDR2 SYGVKD. V lost 6 bases and J lost 7; bases outside the gene matches: 9. This CDR3 has 13 residues. Written as DNA, the CDR3 is TGTGCCATCAGCCGGGACAGCCAGGGAGAGCAGTACTTC. Encoded protein: CAISRDSQGEQYF.

There are a few counts of this clonotype. The CDR3: CSAVGAKSNQPQHF. DNA of the CDR3: TGCAGTGCTGTGGGGGCGAAGAGCAATCAGCCCCAGCATTTT. The rearrangement joins TRBV20-1 to TRBJ1-5; D possibly corresponds to TRBD1 (6 bases). The CDR3 has 14 amino acids. Germline-derived CDR1 and CDR2 are DFQATT and SNEGSKA (reference sequence). Between the trimmed V and J ends, which lost 5 bases and 1 base, there was a span of 12 bases.

The chain is built from TRBV7-6 and TRBJ2-7, with 7 bases matching TRBD1. Germline V lookup: CDR1 SGHVS, CDR2 FNYEAQ. This CDR3 contains 15 residues. J lost 2 bases, V lost 3 bases, and 7 bases had no gene match. This CDR3 reads CASSLQPQGPYEQYF. In DNA form, the CDR3 reads TGTGCCAGCAGCTTGCAACCACAGGGGCCCTACGAGCAGTACTTC.

This clonotype was seen at least ten times. The junction does not match germline at one end; this may be a read error. The rearrangement links TRBV27 to TRBJ2-5; 16 bases map to TRBD2. CDR3 length: 19 residues. From germline, CDR1 is MNHEY and CDR2 SMNVEV (reference sequence). The CDR3 is CASSKRGGLAGGRGETQHF. DNA of the CDR3: TGTGCCAGCAGTAAACGTGGGGGACTAGCGGGGGGGCGGGGAGAGACCCAGCACTTC.

In DNA, the CDR3 is TGTGCCAGCAGTTTACCAAGGAACTACGAGCAGTACTTC. This encodes CASSLPRNYEQYF. V is TRBV28 and J is TRBJ2-7; D uncertain. V was trimmed by 2 bases and J by 3 bases, leaving 8 bases between them. The CDR3 has 13 residues. Germline V gives CDR1 MDHEN, CDR2 SYDVKM.

In this sample, this clonotype turned up many times. The chain carries TRBV5-1 and TRBJ1-1, with no clear D. The V gene lost 1 base and the J gene lost 0 bases, with 16 bases spanning the gap. Germline V gene lookup returns CDR1 SGHRS and CDR2 YFSETQ. The length of the CDR3 is 17 residues. Written as DNA, the CDR3 is TGCGCCAGCAGCTTGTTTTTTACGGACGAGATGAACACTGAAGCTTTCTTT. As protein: CASSLFFTDEMNTEAFF.

Comments on this clonotype: The conserved phenylalanine or tryptophan normally closing the CDR3 is absent here, so this likely arose from a read error. The rearrangement links TRBV29-1 to TRBJ2-7; 7 nucleotides line up with TRBD2. Trimming took 5 bases from V and 2 from J; bases not matched to a gene: 6. CDR1 and CDR2 (germline): SQVTM, ANQGSEA. This CDR3 is built from 13 residues. The CDR3 protein is CSVRQGLPYEQYY. CDR3 DNA: TGCAGCGTTCGTCAGGGACTACCCTACGAGCAGTACTAC.

This clonotype was recorded many times. The chain recombines TRBV9 with TRBJ1-2, with TRBD1 matching over 9 bases. With V trimmed by 4 bases and J by 8 bases, 9 bases remained unmatched. Germline assignment: CDR1 SGDLS and CDR2 YYNGEE. The CDR3 runs to 14 residues. The CDR3 nucleotides read TGTGCCAGCAGCATAGGACAGGGGATTGGGGGCTACACCTTC. This codes for CASSIGQGIGGYTF.

The V call is TRBV9, the J call TRBJ1-2; the match to TRBD1 covers 7 bases. Germline CDR1 reads SGDLS; CDR2 reads YYNGEE. V lost 3 bases and J lost 5; bases outside the gene matches: 13. The CDR3 loop spans 16 amino acids. CDR3 DNA sequence: TGTGCCAGCAGCGGAGGACAGGTCGGCTCCTTTTATGGCTACACCTTC. Its translation is CASSGGQVGSFYGYTF.

The chain joins TRBV15 to TRBJ2-1; possible D gene TRBD2, 6 bases. The length of the CDR3 is 12 residues. V lost 4 bases and J lost 10, with 11 bases in between. In germline, CDR1 is LNHNV, CDR2 YYDKDF (reference sequence). DNA of the CDR3: TGTGCCACCAGCACCGGGGGAGAGGAGCAGTTCTTC. This codes for CATSTGGEEQFF.

This clonotype was seen only a few times. The V gene is TRBV19, the J gene TRBJ2-7, with D possibly being TRBD1 (5 bases). The CDR3 is made up of 14 amino acids. CDR1 LNHDA and CDR2 SQIVND come from the germline V gene (reference sequence). V lost 1 base, J lost 1 base, and 8 bases lay in between. CDR3 sequence: CASSIGTLSYEQYF. The DNA of the CDR3 is TGTGCCAGTAGTATAGGGACACTGTCCTACGAGCAGTACTTC.

This clonotype was observed a handful of times. The chain carries TRBV19 and TRBJ2-7, with 8 bases aligning to TRBD1. J lost 2 bases, V lost 3 bases, and 9 bases had no gene match. The CDR3 extends over 16 amino acids. Germline CDR1 is LNHDA and CDR2 is SQIVND (reference sequence). This chain's CDR3 is CASSIRQGTKTYEQYF. The CDR3, as DNA: TGTGCCAGTAGTATCCGACAGGGGACAAAGACCTACGAGCAGTACTTC.

Remarks on this clonotype: A junction end diverges from the germline sequence, so it may reflect a read error. The chain carries TRBV12-3 or TRBV12-4 and TRBJ2-7; D ambiguous. The CDR3 covers 15 residues. The CDR3 spells CASRLGPTTAYEQYF. The CDR3 coding sequence is TGTGCCAGCAGGTTAGGCCCTACCACCGCCTACGAGCAGTACTTC.

V usage is TRBV20-1 and J usage is TRBJ2-7; D may correspond to TRBD1 or TRBD2 (5 bases each). CDR1 and CDR2 from the germline V gene are DFQATT and SNEGSKA (reference sequence). V lost 3 bases to trimming and J lost 5 bases, with 17 bases between them. This CDR3 comprises 14 residues. Here the CDR3 reads CSARFGAGQDEQYF. The CDR3 DNA is TGCAGTGCTAGGTTCGGGGCCGGTCAGGACGAGCAGTACTTC.

The chain joins TRBV6-2 or TRBV6-3 to TRBJ2-1; 8 bases line up with TRBD1. In germline, CDR1 is MNHEY, CDR2 SVGEGT. This CDR3 contains 17 residues. J lost 5 bases, V lost 6 bases, and 15 bases had no gene match. The CDR3 region is CASSPQSYRGDHNEQFF. The CDR3 DNA sequence: TGTGCCAGCAGCCCGCAATCCTACAGGGGGGATCACAATGAGCAGTTCTTC.